This T cell receptor beta chain originates from a study of T cell changes during pregnancy in multiple sclerosis. The repertoire was sequenced with immunoSEQ multiplex PCR; TCRdb's copy has only in-frame clones and lacks some. This repertoire shows tens of thousands of clones, less than 90% found once; its top ten account for around 1.2%. V was pared by 11 bases and J by 4 bases, with 4 bases of the junction left unmatched. CDR3 length: 12 amino acids. Germline CDR1 is MNHNY and CDR2 is SVGAGI (reference sequence). The sequence was collected from a female donor with multiple sclerosis, enrolled in a pregnancy study. Sequencing used CD4+ T cells from peripheral blood mononuclear cells, obtained in the second trimester of pregnancy. The chain joins TRBV6-6 to TRBJ1-5; 8 nucleotides align to TRBD1. The chain's CDR3 is CAGRTGNQPQHF. The DNA of the CDR3 is TGTGCCGGGAGGACAGGGAATCAGCCCCAGCATTTT.